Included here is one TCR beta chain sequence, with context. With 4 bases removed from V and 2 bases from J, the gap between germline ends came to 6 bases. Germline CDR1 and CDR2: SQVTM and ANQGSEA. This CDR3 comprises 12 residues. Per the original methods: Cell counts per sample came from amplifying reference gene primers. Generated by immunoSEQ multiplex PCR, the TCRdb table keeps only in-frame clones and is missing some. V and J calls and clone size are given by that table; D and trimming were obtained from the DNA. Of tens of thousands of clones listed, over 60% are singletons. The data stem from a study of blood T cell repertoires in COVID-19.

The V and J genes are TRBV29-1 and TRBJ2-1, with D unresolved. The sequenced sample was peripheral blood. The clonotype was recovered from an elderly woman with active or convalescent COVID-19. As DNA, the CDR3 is TGCAGCGTTGTTCAGGCCTACAATGAGCAGTTCTTC. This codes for CSVVQAYNEQFF.